Listed below are T cell receptor beta chains from one sample, sequenced in a study of resident and recirculating memory T cells in vitiligo. Produced via immunoSEQ multiplex PCR; TCRdb's table is partial and in-frame only. This sample has around 78,000 clones; about 91% occur once, and the top ten carry roughly 5.1%. The source material was blood. Receptor source: a male donor with vitiligo. CDR3s include the opening cysteine and the closing phenylalanine or tryptophan. A D gene is named only where the DNA matches it firmly. Size is omitted from some rows. Given values are once, few, many or a class for expanded clones.

- TRBJ2-2 TRBV29-1 TRBD1 TGCAGCGTTGGTGGGGTGACAGGGGAAAGCACCGGGGAGCTGTTTTTT CSVGGVTGESTGELFF
- TRBJ1-2 TRBV30 - TGTGCCTGGAGTCGTCAGGAGGGTGGCTACACCTTC CAWSRQEGGYTF
- TRBJ2-2 TRBV28 - TGTGCCAGCAGTTCCCCAGGCCCGGTGGGGGAGCTGTTTTTT CASSSPGPVGELFF
- TRBJ2-6 TRBV11-3 - TGTGCCAGCAGCTTAGACTCCGGGACACCCTACGTCCTGACTTTC CASSLDSGTPYVLTF
- TRBJ1-2 TRBV4-1 TRBD1 TGCGCCAGCAGCCCGATGGGACAGGAGCACTATGGCTACACCTTC CASSPMGQEHYGYTF
- TRBJ2-3 TRBV7-9 TRBD2 TGTGCCAGCAGCTGGGGACTAGCGGGAGCTAGCACAGATACGCAGTATTTT CASSWGLAGASTDTQYF
once TRBJ1-2 TRBV5-4 - TGTGCCAGCAGCTTGTGGGGGCCTAACTATGGCTACACCTTC CASSLWGPNYGYTF
- TRBJ2-1 TRBV7-2 TRBD2 TGTGCCAGCAGCTCCCTGTGGGGGGGAGTCTCCTACAATGAGCAGTTCTTC CASSSLWGGVSYNEQFF
- TRBJ2-7 TRBV28 - TGTGCCAGCAGTTTTGTCAGGGTTACCTACGAGCAGTACTTC CASSFVRVTYEQYF
- TRBJ2-5 TRBV5-4 TRBD2 TGTGCCAGCAGCTTGGTGGGACTACCTTTGACCCAGTACTTC CASSLVGLPLTQYF
once TRBJ2-7 TRBV6-5 TRBD2 TGTGCCAGCAGTTGGACTAGCGGACCATACTACGAGCAGTACTTC CASSWTSGPYYEQYF
- TRBJ2-1 TRBV9 TRBD2 TGTGCCAGCAGCGTACAAACTAGCGGGGGTTACAATGAGCAGTTCTTC CASSVQTSGGYNEQFF
- TRBJ1-2 TRBV29-1 - TGCAGCGTTGAGGTTACGGGGTACTATGGCTACACCTTC CSVEVTGYYGYTF
- TRBJ1-1 TRBV19 TRBD1 TGTGCCAGTACTATAGGGGACAGCGGAGAAGCTTTCTTT CASTIGDSGEAFF
- TRBJ2-5 TRBV15 - TGTGCCACCACTCCCTTGGATGAGACCCGGGGAGGACTACCCGGGAGAGACCCAGAGACCCAGTACTTC CATTPLDETRGGLPGRDPETQYF
- TRBJ2-1 TRBV28 - TGTGCCACAGTCCTCCAAAATGAGCAGTTCTTC CATVLQNEQFF
- TRBJ2-2 TRBV14 TRBD1 TGTGCCAGCAGCCCCGACAGGGTTACCGGGGAGCTGTTTTTT CASSPDRVTGELFF
- TRBJ2-5 TRBV2 - TGTGCCAGCAGGCGGGGAAGGGAGACCCAGTACTTC CASRRGRETQYF
- TRBJ1-4 TRBV18 TRBD1 TGTGCCAGCTCACCCCCTGGGACAGGGCTGGGAAAACTGTTTTTT CASSPPGTGLGKLFF
once TRBJ1-1 TRBV6-1 - TGTGCCAGCAGTGCCTGGAACACTGAAGCTTTCTTT CASSAWNTEAFF
- TRBJ2-5 TRBV6-5 - TGTGCCAGCAGTTTTCCAGGGGGGGAGACCCAGTACTTC CASSFPGGETQYF
few TRBJ1-1 TRBV4-2 - TGTGCCAGCAGCCAAGAACAGGGCTCTGAAGCTTTCTTT CASSQEQGSEAFF
- TRBJ2-1 TRBV7-9 TRBD2 TGTGCCAGCAGCCTCCCTAGCGGGAGCTCCTACAATGAGCAGTTCTTC CASSLPSGSSYNEQFF
once TRBJ1-2 TRBV27 - TGTGCCAGCAGTTTCTTCAGACGGAATAGCGCTAACTATGGCTACACCTTC CASSFFRRNSANYGYTF
- TRBJ1-2 TRBV5-1 TRBD1 TGCGCCAGCAGCTTGGGTGTAGGGGGCGTATCATATGGCTACACCTTC CASSLGVGGVSYGYTF
- TRBJ1-2 TRBV12-5 TRBD1 TGTGCTAGTGGTGCCGAGAAGGGGGCAGTGGTCACCTTC CASGAEKGAVVTF
once TRBJ2-3 TRBV6-1 TRBD2 TGTGCCAGCAGTGAAGGAATTAGCGGGGGCACAGATACGCAGTATTTT CASSEGISGGTDTQYF
- TRBJ1-1 TRBV6-4 TRBD1 TGTGCCAGCAGACCCTACAAGCGCCCCGGGACAGTGAACACTGAAGCTTTCTTT CASRPYKRPGTVNTEAFF
- TRBJ2-3 TRBV7-3 TRBD1 TGTGCCAGCAGCTTCATAACAGGGGGCACAGATACGCAGTATTTT CASSFITGGTDTQYF
- TRBJ2-7 TRBV7-7 - TGTGCCAGCAGCTTCAGGGGCGGCGACGAGCAGTACTTC CASSFRGGDEQYF
- TRBJ1-2 TRBV28 - TGTGCCAGCAGTGCAGGGATAGCTAACTATGGCTACACCTTC CASSAGIANYGYTF
- TRBJ1-2 TRBV5-1 - TGCGCCAGCACTACCTCCCCCCAACAGGGCGGGAGCTATGGCTACACCTTC CASTTSPQQGGSYGYTF
- TRBJ2-7 TRBV28 TRBD2 TGTGCCAGCAGTTTACTCTACGGGACTAGCGCCGGGGAGCAGTACTTC CASSLLYGTSAGEQYF
once TRBJ2-1 TRBV2 TRBD2 TGTGCCAGCATCGGGACTAGCGGACTCAATGAGCAGTTCTTC CASIGTSGLNEQFF
once TRBJ2-5 TRBV28 - TGTGCCAGCGGACCCCCGAGGACAGAAGAGACCCAGTACTTC CASGPPRTEETQYF
- TRBJ2-7 TRBV28 - TGTGCCAGCCTCCCATTCGAGTCGACTTCCTACGAGCAGTACTTC CASLPFESTSYEQYF
once TRBJ2-2 TRBV30 - TGTGCCTGGAAGCCCGGACAGTACACCGGGGAGCTGTTTTTT CAWKPGQYTGELFF